This T cell receptor (beta chain) was obtained from a study of shared clonotypes between healthy human individuals. The CDR3 has 17 residues. V lost 1 base and J 7 bases, leaving 20 bases between the germline ends. Germline loops: CDR1 LNHDA, CDR2 SQIVND (reference sequence). Cells designated naive CD8 were CD45RO-negative and were positively selected for CCR7, with terminally differentiated effector memory CD45RA+ cells excluded. Here immunoSEQ multiplex PCR was the method, and the copy in TCRdb shows in-frame clones only, minus some. The table lists around 1.9 million clones, about 93% of them singletons.

The origin of this receptor is a man aged 18 to 29 in good health. Some clones in this sample may be carry-over from other donors' samples. The sequenced sample was naive CD8+ T cells from PBMCs. The chain recombines TRBV19 with TRBJ2-1, with unresolved D. The CDR3 region is CASSIVAHTGLYNEQFF. CDR3 DNA: TGTGCCAGTAGTATAGTTGCCCACACGGGCCTTTATAATGAGCAGTTCTTC.